Listed here are 11 T cell receptor beta chains from one sample, sequenced in a study of shared clonotypes between healthy human individuals. Naive CD8 cells were CD45RO-negative, positively selected for CCR7, excluding terminally differentiated effector memory CD45RA+ cells. Repertoires were generated with immunoSEQ multiplex PCR, while TCRdb's copy carries only in-frame clones and drops some. The data hold about 2,200,000 clones, with 85% to 95% observed a single time. Sequencing input: naive CD8+ T cells from PBMCs. The source is a man between 18 and 35 years old in good health. Some clones in this sample may be carry-over from other donors' samples.

V gene TRBV28 combines with J gene TRBJ1-4; no firm D call. From germline, CDR1 is MDHEN and CDR2 SYDVKM. The CDR3 covers 12 residues. V dropped 8 bases and J dropped 0 bases, with 4 bases sitting between them. CDR3 DNA sequence: TGTGCCAGCGGTACAACTAATGAAAAACTGTTTTTT. Protein product: CASGTTNEKLFF.

This sequence joins TRBV28 and TRBJ2-4, with D perhaps matching TRBD1 (6 bases). The germline gives CDR1 MDHEN, CDR2 SYDVKM. With 4 bases removed from V and 8 bases from J, the gap between germline ends came to 33 bases. CDR3 length: 20 residues. The CDR3 loop is CASSSIAHLPGVLLKDIQYF. The CDR3 DNA sequence: TGTGCCAGCAGTTCAATTGCCCATTTACCAGGGGTACTTTTGAAGGACATTCAGTACTTC.

The chain is built from TRBV13 and TRBJ1-2, with no clear D. Germline values: CDR1 PRHDT, CDR2 FYEKMQ (reference sequence). V was pared by 1 base and J by 8 bases, with 14 bases between. The CDR3 spans 14 residues. CDR3 sequence reads: CASSLVLGSEGYTF. DNA for the CDR3: TGTGCCAGCAGCTTAGTGTTGGGGAGTGAGGGCTACACCTTC.

The chain combines TRBV27 with TRBJ2-1; 11 bases match TRBD1. This CDR3 has 15 residues. Trimming at V came to 1 base and at J to 6 bases, leaving 2 bases not matched to a gene. Germline CDR1 is MNHEY and CDR2 is SMNVEV (reference sequence). The CDR3 here is CASSLWGQGGNEQFF. The CDR3 DNA is TGTGCCAGCAGTTTATGGGGACAGGGGGGCAATGAGCAGTTCTTC.

In DNA form, the CDR3 reads TGCGCCAGCAGCCAAGGCCGGACAGGGGCGCATCAGCCCCAGCATTTT. It encodes CASSQGRTGAHQPQHF. The V gene is TRBV4-1, the J gene TRBJ1-5, with 9 positions matching TRBD1. Germline V gives CDR1 MGHRA, CDR2 YSYEKL. J gave up 5 bases and V 1 base, and 6 bases lay outside the gene matches. This CDR3 has 16 residues.

The V gene is TRBV5-5, the J gene TRBJ2-5; D gene unclear. Germline V gene lookup returns CDR1 SGHKS and CDR2 YYEKEE (reference sequence). Trimming stripped 1 base from V and 5 bases from J, with 9 bases between. CDR3 size: 13 residues. The CDR3, as DNA: TGTGCCAGCAGCTTGTTGGATTCGGAGACCCAGTACTTC. Translation: CASSLLDSETQYF.

This clone came up once. The chain combines TRBV15 with TRBJ2-1; D uncertain. V was clipped by 0 bases and J by 8 bases, with 8 bases between them. Germline V gene sequence: CDR1 LNHNV, CDR2 YYDKDF (reference sequence). CDR3 length: 13 residues. The CDR3, as DNA: TGTGCCACCAGCAGAGATGAGCTCGATGAGCAGTTCTTC. It encodes CATSRDELDEQFF.

The rearrangement links TRBV9 to TRBJ1-1; D may be TRBD1 (6 bases). V dropped 0 bases and J dropped 4 bases, with 16 bases sitting between them. This CDR3 region has 16 residues. Germline V gene data show CDR1 as SGDLS and CDR2 as YYNGEE. CDR3 nucleotides: TGTGCCAGCAGCGTAGGGACAGCGCCGGTAGGCACTGAAGCTTTCTTT. It codes for CASSVGTAPVGTEAFF.

This clone was recorded only once. The chain uses TRBV5-4 and TRBJ2-5, with D perhaps TRBD1 (6 bases). CDR3 length: 16 amino acids. Germline CDR1 is SGHNT and CDR2 is YYREEE (reference sequence). The germline V and J ends were trimmed by 3 bases and 5 bases, with 20 bases remaining between them. The DNA for the CDR3 is TGTGCCAGCAGCTCCCATACAGGGCTCGACGGGGAGACCCAGTACTTC. Translation: CASSSHTGLDGETQYF.

J is TRBJ1-5 and V is TRBV5-5, with D unresolved. There are 12 residues in the CDR3. CDR1 SGHKS and CDR2 YYEKEE come from the germline V gene (reference sequence). V lost 5 bases to trimming and J lost 5 bases, with 8 bases between them. CDR3 sequence reads: CASSLLDQPQHF. The CDR3 coding sequence is TGTGCCAGCAGTCTGTTGGATCAGCCCCAGCATTTT.

The chain joins TRBV19 to TRBJ2-2; D remains unclear. The CDR3 runs to 10 residues. Germline CDR1 LNHDA, CDR2 SQIVND (reference sequence). V lost 7 bases, J lost 7 bases, and 4 bases lay in between. CDR3 residues: CASKGGELFF. The DNA for the CDR3 is TGTGCCAGTAAAGGCGGGGAGCTGTTTTTT.